This T cell receptor (beta chain) was found in a study of graft-versus-host responses after intestinal transplantation (dated by TCRdb to the early 2020s). At the level of the whole study: The transplants that recipients got were multivisceral, liver-intestinal, or isolated intestinal. Every recipient was given anti-thymocyte globulin induction, then maintenance tacrolimus and steroids for two to three years. Bulk TCR-beta CDR3 sequencing was used to track graft-versus-host and host-versus-graft alloreactive T cell clones in the graft, circulation and bone marrow after intestinal transplantation. To identify alloreactive clones, pre-transplant mixed lymphocyte reaction products were sequenced and then compared with unstimulated pre-transplant donor and recipient T cells. A cohort of about two dozen intestinal transplant recipients, including one retransplant, was enrolled, and 3 patients lacking pretransplant specimens were excluded. Donor T cell macrochimerism was defined as a peak of at least 4% donor T cells among recipient peripheral blood mononuclear cells. Rather than going through the commercial service, samples from a few later patients were sequenced in-house on an Illumina MiSeq and processed with MiXCR.

What this sample's time point label stands for: cells obtained before transplantation from donor or recipient. CD3+CD4+ and CD3+CD8+ populations were FACS-sorted from unstimulated pre-transplant donor and recipient cells taken from spleen or lymph nodes. On this clone: No cognate antigen has been identified for it. No base qualities exist here, and no much larger clone lies one base off it.

The library was prepared using the immunoSEQ multiplex PCR assay. For most patients, genomic DNA was isolated with the Qiagen DNeasy Blood and Tissue Kit and shipped frozen to Adaptive Biotechnologies for TCR sequencing. High-throughput TCR-beta CDR3 sequencing of genomic DNA from most patients was performed by Adaptive Biotechnologies. The authors' analysis ran thus. Adaptive's ImmunoSEQ software supplied the TCR sequencing data for about 18 patients, while MiXCR and VDJtools were used to process three other patients. To correct CD4 versus CD8 sorting errors, any sequence found in both subsets at a frequency ratio below 5:1 was removed. Because the origin of CDR3 nucleotide sequences shared between donor and recipient could not be assigned, those sequences were removed. To be classed as alloreactive, a clone needed at least 2-fold expansion over unstimulated cells and a minimum CFSE-low frequency of 0.002% (template counts) or 0.001% (read counts). Clones detected in sequenced pre-transplant spleen, lymph node, or MLR CFSE-low populations of the donor or recipient were defined as mappable. Cumulative frequency of alloreactive clones was calculated as a percentage of all sequences weighted by copy number. TCRdb mirrors the immuneACCESS table, restricted to in-frame sequences. Some clones are absent from its copies; in checked studies, under half trace to an unresolved V gene, and the reason for the others is unknown. V and J calls and clone size are those listed in that table; D and trimming were worked out from the DNA. The sample contains some 90,000 clones, roughly 91% of them found a single time. About 0.5% of the sample goes to the ten largest clones.

CDR1 and CDR2 were assigned from the germline V gene as WSHSY and SAAADI. Inclusive of the bounding cysteine and phenylalanine, the CDR3 is 14 residues long. Left in the record is the CDR3 DNA by itself, 42 bases read in frame from the first base. The germline V and J ends show losses of 6 bases and 6 bases respectively, and no gene match explains 4 bases of the junction. What the authors observed across the whole study: Early after transplant, peak levels of circulating GvH clones were associated with declines in HvG clones. GvH clones turned up in recipient bone marrow, with some appearing earlier in ileal mucosa or blood, a pattern consistent with an intestinal mucosal origin. Conclusions were limited by the relatively low number and heterogeneity of intestinal transplant patients. In patients with donor T cell macrochimerism, the allografts had high GvH to HvG T cell clonal ratios.

The input for sequencing was unstimulated CD8+ T cells sorted from spleen or lymph node cells, taken before intestinal transplant. This TCR came from a human donor who received an intestinal transplant. The chain couples TRBV10-2 to TRBJ1-5; 11 bases in between match TRBD1. The CDR3 corresponds to CASSDGTGGQPQHF. The nucleotides are TGCGCCAGCAGCGACGGGACAGGGGGTCAGCCCCAGCATTTT.